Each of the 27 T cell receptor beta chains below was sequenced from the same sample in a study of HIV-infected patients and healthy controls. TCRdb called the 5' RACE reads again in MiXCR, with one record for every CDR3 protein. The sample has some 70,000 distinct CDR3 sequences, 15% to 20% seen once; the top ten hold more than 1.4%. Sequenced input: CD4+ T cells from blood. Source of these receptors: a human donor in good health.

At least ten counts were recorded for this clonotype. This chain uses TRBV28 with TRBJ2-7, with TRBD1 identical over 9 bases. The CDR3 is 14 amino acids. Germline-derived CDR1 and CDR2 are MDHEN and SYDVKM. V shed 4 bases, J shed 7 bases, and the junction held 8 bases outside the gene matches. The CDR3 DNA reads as TGTGCCAGCAGTTGGGGACAGGGACGGGGTGAGCAGTACTTC. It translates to CASSWGQGRGEQYF.

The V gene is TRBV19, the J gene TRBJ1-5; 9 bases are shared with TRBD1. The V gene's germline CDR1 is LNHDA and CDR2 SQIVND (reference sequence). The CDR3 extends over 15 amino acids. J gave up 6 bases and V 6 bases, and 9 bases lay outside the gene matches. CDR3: CASRTGQGGSQPQHF. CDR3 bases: TGTGCCAGTAGGACGGGACAGGGTGGTAGTCAGCCCCAGCATTTT. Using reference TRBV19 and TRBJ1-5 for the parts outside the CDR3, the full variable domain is DGGITQSPKYLFRKEGQNVTLSCEQNLNHDAMYWYRQDPGQGLRLIYYSQIVNDFQKGDIAEGYSVSREKKESFPLTVTSAQKNPTAFYLCASRTGQGGSQPQHFGDGTRLSIL.

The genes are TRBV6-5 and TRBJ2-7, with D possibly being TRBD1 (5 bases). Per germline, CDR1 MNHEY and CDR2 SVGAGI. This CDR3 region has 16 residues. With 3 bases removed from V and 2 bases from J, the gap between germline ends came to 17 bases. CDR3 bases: TGTGCCAGCAGTTATGGGTGGGGCGCCAATCCCTACGAGCAGTACTTC. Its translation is CASSYGWGANPYEQYF.

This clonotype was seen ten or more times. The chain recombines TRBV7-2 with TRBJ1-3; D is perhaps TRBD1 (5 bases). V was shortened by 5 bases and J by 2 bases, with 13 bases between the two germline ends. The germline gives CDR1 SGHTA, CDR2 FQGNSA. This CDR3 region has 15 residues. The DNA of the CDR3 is TGTGCCAGCAGCCTTAATCCGGGACCTGGAAACACCATATATTTT. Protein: CASSLNPGPGNTIYF.

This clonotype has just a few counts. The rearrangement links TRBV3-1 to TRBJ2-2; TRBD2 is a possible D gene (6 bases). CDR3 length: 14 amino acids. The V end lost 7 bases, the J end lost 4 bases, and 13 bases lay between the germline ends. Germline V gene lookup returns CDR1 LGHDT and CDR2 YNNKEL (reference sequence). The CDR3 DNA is TGTGCCAGCAACCACTTCGGGGGCACCGGGGAGCTGTTTTTT. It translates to CASNHFGGTGELFF.

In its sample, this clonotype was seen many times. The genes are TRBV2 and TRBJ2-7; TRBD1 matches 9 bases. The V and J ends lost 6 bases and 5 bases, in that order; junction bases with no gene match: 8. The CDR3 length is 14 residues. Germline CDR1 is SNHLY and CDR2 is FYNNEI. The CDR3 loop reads CASSAGQGGDEQYF. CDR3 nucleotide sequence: TGTGCCAGCAGCGCGGGACAGGGAGGCGACGAGCAGTACTTC. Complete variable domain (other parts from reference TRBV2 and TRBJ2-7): EPEVTQTPSHQVTQMGQEVILRCVPISNHLYFYWYRQILGQKVEFLVSFYNNEISEKSEIFDDQFSVERPDGSNFTLKIRSTKLEDSAMYFCASSAGQGGDEQYFGPGTRLTVT.

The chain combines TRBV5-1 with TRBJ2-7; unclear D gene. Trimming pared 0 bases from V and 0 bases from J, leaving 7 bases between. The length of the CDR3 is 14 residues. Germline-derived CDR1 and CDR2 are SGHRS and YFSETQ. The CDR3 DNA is TGCGCCAGCAGCTTGGTGCCAGGCTCCTACGAGCAGTACTTC. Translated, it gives CASSLVPGSYEQYF.

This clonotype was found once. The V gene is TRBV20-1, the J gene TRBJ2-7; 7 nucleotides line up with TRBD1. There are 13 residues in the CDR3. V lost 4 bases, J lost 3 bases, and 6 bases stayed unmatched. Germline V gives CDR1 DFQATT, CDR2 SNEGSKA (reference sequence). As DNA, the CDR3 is TGCAGTGCTACAGACAGGGACGGCTACGAGCAGTACTTC. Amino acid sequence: CSATDRDGYEQYF.

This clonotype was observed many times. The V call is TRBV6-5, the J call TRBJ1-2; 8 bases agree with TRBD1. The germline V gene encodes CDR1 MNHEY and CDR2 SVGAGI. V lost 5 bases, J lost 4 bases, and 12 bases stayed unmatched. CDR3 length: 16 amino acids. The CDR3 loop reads CASSMKQGASGYGYTF. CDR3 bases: TGTGCCAGCAGTATGAAGCAGGGGGCGTCCGGCTATGGCTACACCTTC.

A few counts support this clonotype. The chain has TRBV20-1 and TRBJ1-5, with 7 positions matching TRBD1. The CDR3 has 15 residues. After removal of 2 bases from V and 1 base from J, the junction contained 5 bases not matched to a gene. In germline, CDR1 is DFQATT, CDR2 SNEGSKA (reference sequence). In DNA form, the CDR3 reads TGCAGTGCTAGATCCGGGACAGCCAGCAATCAGCCCCAGCATTTT. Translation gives CSARSGTASNQPQHF.

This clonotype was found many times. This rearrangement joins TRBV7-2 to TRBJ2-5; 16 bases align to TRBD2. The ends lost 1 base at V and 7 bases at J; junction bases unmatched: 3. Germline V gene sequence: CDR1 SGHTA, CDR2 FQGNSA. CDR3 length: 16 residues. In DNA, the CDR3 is TGTGCCAGCAGCTTAGGGGGACTAGCGGGAGGGCGGACCCAGTACTTC. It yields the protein CASSLGGLAGGRTQYF.

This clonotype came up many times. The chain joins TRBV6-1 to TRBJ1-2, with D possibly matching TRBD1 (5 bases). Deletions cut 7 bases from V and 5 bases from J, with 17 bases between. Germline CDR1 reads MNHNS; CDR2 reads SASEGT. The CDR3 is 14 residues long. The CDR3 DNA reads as TGTGCCAGCAACGACGGGACGAGGAGATATGGCTACACCTTC. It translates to CASNDGTRRYGYTF.

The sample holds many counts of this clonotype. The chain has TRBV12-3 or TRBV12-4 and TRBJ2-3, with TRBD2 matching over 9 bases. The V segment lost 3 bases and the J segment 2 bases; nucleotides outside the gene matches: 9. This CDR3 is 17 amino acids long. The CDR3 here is CASSFGGRTSVTDTQYF. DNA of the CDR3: TGTGCCAGCAGTTTTGGCGGGCGGACTAGCGTCACAGATACGCAGTATTTT.

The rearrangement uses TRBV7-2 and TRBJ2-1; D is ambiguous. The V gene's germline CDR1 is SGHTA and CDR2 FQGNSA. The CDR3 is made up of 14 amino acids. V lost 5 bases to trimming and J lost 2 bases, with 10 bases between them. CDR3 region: CASSPEVAYNEQFF. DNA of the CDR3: TGTGCCAGCAGCCCTGAGGTGGCCTACAATGAGCAGTTCTTC.

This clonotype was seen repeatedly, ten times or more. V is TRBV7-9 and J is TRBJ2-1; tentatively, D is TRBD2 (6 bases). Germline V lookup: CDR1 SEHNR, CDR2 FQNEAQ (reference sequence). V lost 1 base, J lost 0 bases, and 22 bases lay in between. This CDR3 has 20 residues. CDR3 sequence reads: CASSLEGWAKRASSYNEQFF. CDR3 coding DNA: TGTGCCAGCAGCTTAGAGGGTTGGGCGAAGCGGGCAAGCTCCTACAATGAGCAGTTCTTC.

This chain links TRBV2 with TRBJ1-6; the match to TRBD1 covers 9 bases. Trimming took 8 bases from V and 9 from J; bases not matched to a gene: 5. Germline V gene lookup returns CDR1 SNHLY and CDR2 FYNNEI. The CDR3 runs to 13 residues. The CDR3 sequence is CASGTGRISPLHF. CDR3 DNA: TGTGCCAGCGGGACAGGGAGAATTTCACCCCTCCACTTT.

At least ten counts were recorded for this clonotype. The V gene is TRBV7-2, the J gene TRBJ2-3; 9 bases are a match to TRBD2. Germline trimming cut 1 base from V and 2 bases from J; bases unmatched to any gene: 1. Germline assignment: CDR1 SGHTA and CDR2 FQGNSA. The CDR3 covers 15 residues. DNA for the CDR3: TGTGCCAGCAGCTTAGGACTAGCGGACACAGATACGCAGTATTTT. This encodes CASSLGLADTDTQYF.

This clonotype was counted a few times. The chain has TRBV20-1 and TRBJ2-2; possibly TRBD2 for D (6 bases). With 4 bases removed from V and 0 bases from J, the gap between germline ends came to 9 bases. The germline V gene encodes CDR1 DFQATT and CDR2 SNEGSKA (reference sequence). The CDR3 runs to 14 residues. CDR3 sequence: CSAKGLTNTGELFF. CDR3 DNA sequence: TGCAGTGCTAAGGGACTCACGAACACCGGGGAGCTGTTTTTT.

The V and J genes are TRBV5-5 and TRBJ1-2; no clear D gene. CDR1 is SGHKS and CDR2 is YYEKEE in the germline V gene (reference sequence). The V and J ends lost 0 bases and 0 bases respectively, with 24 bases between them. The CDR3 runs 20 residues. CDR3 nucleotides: TGTGCCAGCAGCTTGGTAGGCGTATTGGTGGAGGGTTCTTCTAACTATGGCTACACCTTC. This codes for CASSLVGVLVEGSSNYGYTF.

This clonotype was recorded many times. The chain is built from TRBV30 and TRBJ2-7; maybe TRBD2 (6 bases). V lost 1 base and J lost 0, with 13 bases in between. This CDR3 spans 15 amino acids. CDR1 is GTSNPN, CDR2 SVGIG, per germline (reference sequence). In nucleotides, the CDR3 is TGTGCCTGGAGTGCTGGGACTCCTCCCTCCTACGAGCAGTACTTC. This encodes CAWSAGTPPSYEQYF.

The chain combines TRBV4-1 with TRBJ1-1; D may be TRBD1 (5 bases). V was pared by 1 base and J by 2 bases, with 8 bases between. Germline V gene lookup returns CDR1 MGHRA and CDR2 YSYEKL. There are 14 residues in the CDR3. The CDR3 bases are TGCGCCAGCAGCCAAGTAGGGACCAACACTGAAGCTTTCTTT. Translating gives CASSQVGTNTEAFF.

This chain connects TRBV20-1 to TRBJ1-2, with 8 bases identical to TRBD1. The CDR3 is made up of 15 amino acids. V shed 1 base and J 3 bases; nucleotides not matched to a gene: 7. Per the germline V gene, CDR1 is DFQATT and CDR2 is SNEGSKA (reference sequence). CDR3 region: CSARVPGGADYGYTF. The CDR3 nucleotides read TGCAGTGCTAGAGTCCCAGGGGGCGCGGACTATGGCTACACCTTC.

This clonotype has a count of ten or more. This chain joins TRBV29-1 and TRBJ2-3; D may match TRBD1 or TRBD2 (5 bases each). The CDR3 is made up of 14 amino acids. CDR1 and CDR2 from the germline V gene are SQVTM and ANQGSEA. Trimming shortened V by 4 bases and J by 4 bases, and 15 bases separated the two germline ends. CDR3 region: CSVAGRARADTQYF. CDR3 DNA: TGCAGCGTTGCGGGCAGGGCGAGGGCAGATACGCAGTATTTT.

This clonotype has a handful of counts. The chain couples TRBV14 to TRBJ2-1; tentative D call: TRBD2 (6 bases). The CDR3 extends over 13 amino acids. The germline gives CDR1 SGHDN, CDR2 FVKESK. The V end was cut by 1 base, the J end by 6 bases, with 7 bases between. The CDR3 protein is CASSQAGGNEQFF. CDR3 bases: TGTGCCAGCAGCCAAGCCGGGGGCAATGAGCAGTTCTTC.

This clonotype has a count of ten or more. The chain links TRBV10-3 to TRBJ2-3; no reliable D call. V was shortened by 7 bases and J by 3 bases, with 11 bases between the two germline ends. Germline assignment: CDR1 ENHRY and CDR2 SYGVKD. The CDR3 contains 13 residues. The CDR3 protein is CAINSPETDTQYF. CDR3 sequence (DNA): TGTGCCATCAATAGTCCGGAGACAGATACGCAGTATTTT.

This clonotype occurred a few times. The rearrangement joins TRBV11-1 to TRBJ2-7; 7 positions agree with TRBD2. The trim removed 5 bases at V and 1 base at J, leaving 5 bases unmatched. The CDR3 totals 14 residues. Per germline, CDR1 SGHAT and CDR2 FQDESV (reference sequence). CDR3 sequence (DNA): TGTGCCAGCAGCCTAGTGCGGGGGTCCTACGAGCAGTACTTC. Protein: CASSLVRGSYEQYF.

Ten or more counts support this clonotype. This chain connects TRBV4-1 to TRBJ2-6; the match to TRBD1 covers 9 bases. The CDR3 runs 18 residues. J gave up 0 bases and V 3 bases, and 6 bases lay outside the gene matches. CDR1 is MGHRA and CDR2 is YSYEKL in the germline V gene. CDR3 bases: TGCGCCAGCAGCCATACCGGGACAGGGAACTCTGGGGCCAACGTCCTGACTTTC. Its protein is CASSHTGTGNSGANVLTF.